The 11 T cell receptor beta chains below all came from one sample that was sequenced in a study of cytomegalovirus exposure and HLA in healthy donors. PCR was performed using 60 Vbeta and 13 Jbeta primers. Assay: immunoSEQ multiplex PCR; the TCRdb copy retains only in-frame clones and omits some. The sample lists around 100,000 clones, under 90% seen once, with around 2.7% in the top ten. Sequenced: PBMCs. These receptors originate from a woman aged 18-29 years in good health and CMV-seronegative.

The chain couples TRBV15 to TRBJ1-1, with a tentative D call TRBD1 (6 bases). The V end lost 4 bases, the J end lost 1 base, and 13 bases lay between the germline ends. CDR1 is LNHNV, CDR2 YYDKDF, per germline (reference sequence). CDR3 length equals 15 residues. The CDR3 DNA reads as TGTGCCACCAGCACCTTGACAGGACAGAACACTGAAGCTTTCTTT. This encodes CATSTLTGQNTEAFF.

CDR3 region: CASSLEPAVNTEAFF. The CDR3, as DNA: TGTGCCAGCAGCTTAGAACCAGCGGTGAACACTGAAGCTTTCTTT. The chain recombines TRBV7-2 with TRBJ1-1; D ambiguous. This CDR3 spans 15 amino acids. CDR1 SGHTA and CDR2 FQGNSA come from the germline V gene. Trimming took off 1 base at V and 0 bases at J, with 9 bases between the two ends.

V gene TRBV5-1 combines with J gene TRBJ1-2; TRBD1 matches at 10 bases. The CDR3 contains 13 residues. From germline, CDR1 is SGHRS and CDR2 YFSETQ. The junction had 8 bases not matched to a gene; V was cut back by 7 bases and J by 8 bases. The CDR3 bases are TGCGCCAGCGGCCCGGGACAGGGGCTCGGCTACACCTTC. Translation gives CASGPGQGLGYTF. Using reference TRBV5-1 and TRBJ1-2 for the parts outside the CDR3, the full variable domain is KAGVTQTPRYLIKTRGQQVTLSCSPISGHRSVSWYQQTPGQGLQFLFEYFSETQRNKGNFPGRFSGRQFSNSRSEMNVSTLELGDSALYLCASGPGQGLGYTFGSGTRLTVV.

The V and J genes are TRBV18 and TRBJ2-7, with D unresolved. Germline lookup yields CDR1 KGHSH and CDR2 LQKENI. V lost 3 bases, J lost 1 base, and 16 bases lay in between. CDR3 size: 16 residues. CDR3 DNA: TGTGCCAGCTCACCTCTCGCCCGCATCACATCCTACGAGCAGTACTTC. Amino acids: CASSPLARITSYEQYF. Full variable domain (remainder filled in from reference TRBV18 and TRBJ2-7): NAGVMQNPRHLVRRRGQEARLRCSPMKGHSHVYWYRQLPEEGLKFMVYLQKENIIDESGMPKERFSAEFPKEGPSILRIQQVVRGDSAAYFCASSPLARITSYEQYFGPGTRLTVT.

The rearrangement joins TRBV11-1 to TRBJ2-3; the D is unclear. This CDR3 has 12 residues. Trimming took off 4 bases at V and 7 bases at J, with 9 bases between the two ends. Germline V gives CDR1 SGHAT, CDR2 FQDESV (reference sequence). The chain's CDR3 is CASSSLTYTQYF. DNA for the CDR3: TGTGCCAGCAGCTCCTTAACTTATACGCAGTATTTT.

This chain links TRBV14 with TRBJ2-7, with D perhaps TRBD2 (6 bases). V lost 0 bases, J lost 1 base, and 16 bases lay in between. Germline V gives CDR1 SGHDN, CDR2 FVKESK. The CDR3 has 17 amino acids. The CDR3 bases are TGTGCCAGCAGCCAAGACGGGAGCGGTGCCTTATCCTACGAGCAGTACTTC. Translated, it gives CASSQDGSGALSYEQYF.

J is TRBJ2-2 and V is TRBV6-5; TRBD1 might be the D (5 bases). Looked up from germline, CDR1 is MNHEY and CDR2 is SVGAGI. This CDR3 spans 15 amino acids. The V and J ends lost 5 bases and 1 base respectively, with 11 bases between them. CDR3 loop: CASSPGSVNTGELFF. CDR3 nucleotides: TGTGCCAGCAGTCCAGGGTCTGTGAACACCGGGGAGCTGTTTTTT.

This chain uses TRBV25-1 with TRBJ1-4; D unresolved. The ends were cut back, 0 bases at V and 7 bases at J, with 9 bases in the middle. The CDR3 extends over 14 amino acids. Germline lookup yields CDR1 MGHDK and CDR2 SYGVNS. The CDR3 bases are TGTGCCAGCAGTGAATATGACAACGGTGAAAAACTGTTTTTT. Translating gives CASSEYDNGEKLFF.

Comments on this clone: One end of the junction varies from germline; a read error may be responsible. The chain carries TRBV4-1 and TRBJ1-4; a weak D match, TRBD1 (5 bases). The CDR3 spans 15 residues. Germline CDR1 reads MGHRA; CDR2 reads YSYEKL. The CDR3 coding sequence is TGCGCCAGCATCCAAGATGGGGGGGGTGGCGAAAAACTGTTTTTT. Its protein product is CASIQDGGGGEKLFF.

This clone has a single count. The rearrangement joins TRBV7-2 to TRBJ2-5, with D possibly matching TRBD2 (6 bases). V lost 2 bases and J lost 2, with 12 bases in between. Germline V gene data show CDR1 as SGHTA and CDR2 as FQGNSA. This CDR3 contains 15 residues. The CDR3 loop is CASSLTRGTQETQYF. The CDR3 nucleotides read TGTGCCAGCAGCTTAACTCGCGGGACTCAAGAGACCCAGTACTTC.

V and J are TRBV6-4 and TRBJ2-1; 10 positions match TRBD2. The V segment lost 3 bases and the J segment 10 bases; nucleotides outside the gene matches: 9. The V gene's germline CDR1 is MRHNA and CDR2 SNTAGT. The CDR3 contains 15 residues. This CDR3 reads CASSDGASGSGEQFF. The CDR3, as DNA: TGTGCCAGCAGTGATGGTGCTAGCGGGAGTGGGGAGCAGTTCTTC.